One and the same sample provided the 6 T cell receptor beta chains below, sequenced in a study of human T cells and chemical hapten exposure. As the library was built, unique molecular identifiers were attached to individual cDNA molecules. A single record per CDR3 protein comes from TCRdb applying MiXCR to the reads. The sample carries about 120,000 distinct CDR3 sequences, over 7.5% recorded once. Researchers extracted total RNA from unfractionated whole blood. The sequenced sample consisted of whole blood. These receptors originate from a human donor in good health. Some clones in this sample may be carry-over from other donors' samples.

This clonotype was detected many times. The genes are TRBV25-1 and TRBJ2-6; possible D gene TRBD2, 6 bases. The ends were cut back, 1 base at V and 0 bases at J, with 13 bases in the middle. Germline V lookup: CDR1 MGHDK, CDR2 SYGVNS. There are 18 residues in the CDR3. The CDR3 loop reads CASSEWSSGDSGANVLTF. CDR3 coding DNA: TGTGCCAGCAGTGAATGGAGTAGCGGTGACTCTGGGGCCAACGTCCTGACTTTC.

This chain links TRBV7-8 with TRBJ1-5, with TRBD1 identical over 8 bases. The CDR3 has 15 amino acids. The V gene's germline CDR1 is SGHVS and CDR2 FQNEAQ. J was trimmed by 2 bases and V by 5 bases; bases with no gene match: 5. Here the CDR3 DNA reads TGTGCCAGCAGCCCGGGCAGGGGGCGCAATCAGCCCCAGCATTTT. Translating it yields CASSPGRGRNQPQHF.

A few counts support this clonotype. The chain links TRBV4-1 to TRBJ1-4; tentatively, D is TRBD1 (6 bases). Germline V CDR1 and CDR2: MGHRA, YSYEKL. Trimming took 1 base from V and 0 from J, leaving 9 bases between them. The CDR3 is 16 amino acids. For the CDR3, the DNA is TGCGCCAGCAGCCAAGGGACAGTTGCAACTAATGAAAAACTGTTTTTT. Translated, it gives CASSQGTVATNEKLFF.

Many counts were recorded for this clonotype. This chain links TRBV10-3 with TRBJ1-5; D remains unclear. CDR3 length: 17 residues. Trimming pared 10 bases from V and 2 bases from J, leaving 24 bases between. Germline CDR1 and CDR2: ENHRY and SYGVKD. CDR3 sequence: CATSLSPLQDGNQPQHF. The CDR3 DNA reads TGTGCCACCTCTCTAAGTCCCCTCCAGGATGGCAATCAGCCCCAGCATTTT.

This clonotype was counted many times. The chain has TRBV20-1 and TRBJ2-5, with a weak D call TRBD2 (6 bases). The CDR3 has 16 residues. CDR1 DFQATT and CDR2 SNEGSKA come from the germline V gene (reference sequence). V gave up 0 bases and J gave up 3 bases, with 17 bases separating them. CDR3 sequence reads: CSARDFWAGTKETQYF. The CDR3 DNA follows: TGCAGTGCTAGAGATTTTTGGGCGGGGACCAAAGAGACCCAGTACTTC.

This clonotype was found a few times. DNA of the CDR3: TGCGCCAGCAGCTTCCTAGCGGGAGACAATGAGCAGTTCTTC. Amino acids: CASSFLAGDNEQFF. This chain uses TRBV5-1 with TRBJ2-1; the match to TRBD2 covers 10 bases. The V gene's germline CDR1 is SGHRS and CDR2 YFSETQ. Trimming at V came to 2 bases and at J to 5 bases, leaving 1 base not matched to a gene. The CDR3 spans 14 residues.